The following is a TCR beta chain sequence with its context. Its antigen is currently unknown. Germline V gene data show CDR1 as LGHNA and CDR2 as YSLEER. V lost 5 bases and J 2 bases, leaving 16 bases between the germline ends. The length of the CDR3 is 16 residues. This entry belongs to a study of T-cell reconstitution after alpha-beta-depleted transplantation in children. Study observations and caveats: Surviving recipient cells, namely T cells and thymic progenitors, were the source of high day-60 TCRbeta diversity in some patients. The study reportedly traced alpha-beta T cells about two months after transplant to several hundred expanded graft clones.

Library preparation (for TCRbeta) was performed with unique molecular identifiers. MiXCR, applied by TCRdb to the PCR reads, yields one record per CDR3 protein. The sample consists of about 350,000 distinct CDR3 sequences, around 15% of them appearing once. The sequences come from PBMCs, mostly from graft donor cells, collected 360 days after TCRalphabeta/CD19-depleted stem cell transplant. The chain joins TRBV4-3 to TRBJ2-1; weak D call: TRBD2 (7 bases). This clonotype originated in a male patient between 2 and 10 years old who had a stem cell transplant for acute lymphoblastic leukemia, so the T cells may come from the graft donor. CDR3 DNA: TGCGCCAGCAGCTGGGGGGCGGGAGCCACCTACAATGAGCAGTTCTTC. Protein: CASSWGAGATYNEQFF.